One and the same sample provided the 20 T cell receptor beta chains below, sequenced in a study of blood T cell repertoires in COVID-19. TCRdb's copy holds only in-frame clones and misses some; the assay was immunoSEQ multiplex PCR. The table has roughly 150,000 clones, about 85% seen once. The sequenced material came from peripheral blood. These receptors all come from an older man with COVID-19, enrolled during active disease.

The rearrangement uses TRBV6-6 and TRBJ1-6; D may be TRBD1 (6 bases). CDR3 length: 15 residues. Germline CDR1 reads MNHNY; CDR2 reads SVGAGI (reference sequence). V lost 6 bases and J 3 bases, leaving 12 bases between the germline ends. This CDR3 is CASRVGAHYNSPLHF. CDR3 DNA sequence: TGTGCCAGCAGGGTGGGGGCACACTATAATTCACCCCTCCACTTT.

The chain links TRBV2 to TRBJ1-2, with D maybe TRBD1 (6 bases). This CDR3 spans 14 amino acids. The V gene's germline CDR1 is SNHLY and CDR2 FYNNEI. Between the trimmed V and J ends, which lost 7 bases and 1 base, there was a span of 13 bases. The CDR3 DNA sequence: TGTGCCAGCATCATTGACAGGAATAACTATGGCTACACCTTC. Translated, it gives CASIIDRNNYGYTF. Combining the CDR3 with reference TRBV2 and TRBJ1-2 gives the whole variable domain EPEVTQTPSHQVTQMGQEVILRCVPISNHLYFYWYRQILGQKVEFLVSFYNNEISEKSEIFDDQFSVERPDGSNFTLKIRSTKLEDSAMYFCASIIDRNNYGYTFGSGTRLTVV.

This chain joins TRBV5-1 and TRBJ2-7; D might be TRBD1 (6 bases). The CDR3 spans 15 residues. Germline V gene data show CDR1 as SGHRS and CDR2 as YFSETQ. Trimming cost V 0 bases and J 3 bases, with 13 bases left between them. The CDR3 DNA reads TGCGCCAGCAGCTTGGCCGGACAGAGGGTCTACGAGCAGTACTTC. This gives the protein CASSLAGQRVYEQYF. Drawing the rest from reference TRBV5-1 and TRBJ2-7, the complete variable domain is KAGVTQTPRYLIKTRGQQVTLSCSPISGHRSVSWYQQTPGQGLQFLFEYFSETQRNKGNFPGRFSGRQFSNSRSEMNVSTLELGDSALYLCASSLAGQRVYEQYFGPGTRLTVT.

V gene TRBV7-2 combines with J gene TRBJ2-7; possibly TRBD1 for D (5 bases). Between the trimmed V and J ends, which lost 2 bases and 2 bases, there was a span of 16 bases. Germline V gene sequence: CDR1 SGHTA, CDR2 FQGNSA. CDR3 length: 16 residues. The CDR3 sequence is CASSLQAQVPAYEQYF. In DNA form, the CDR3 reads TGTGCCAGCAGCTTACAGGCACAGGTGCCCGCCTACGAGCAGTACTTC.

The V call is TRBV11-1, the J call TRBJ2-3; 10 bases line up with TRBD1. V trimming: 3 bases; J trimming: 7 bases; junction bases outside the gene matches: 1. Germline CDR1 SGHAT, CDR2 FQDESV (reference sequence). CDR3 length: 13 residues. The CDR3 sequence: CASSLDRGNTQYF. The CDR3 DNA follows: TGTGCCAGCAGCTTGGACAGGGGGAATACGCAGTATTTT.

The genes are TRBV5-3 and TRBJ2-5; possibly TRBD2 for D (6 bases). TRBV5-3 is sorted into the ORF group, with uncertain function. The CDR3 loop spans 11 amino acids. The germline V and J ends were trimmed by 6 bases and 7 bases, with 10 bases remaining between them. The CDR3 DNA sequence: TGTGCCAGAACCCTCGGGGGGACCCAGTACTTC. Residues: CARTLGGTQYF.

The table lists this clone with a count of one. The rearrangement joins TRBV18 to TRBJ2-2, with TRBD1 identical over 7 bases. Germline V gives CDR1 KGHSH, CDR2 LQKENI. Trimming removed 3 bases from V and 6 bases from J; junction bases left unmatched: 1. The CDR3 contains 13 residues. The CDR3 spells CASSPGQAGELFF. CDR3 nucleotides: TGTGCCAGCTCACCCGGACAGGCCGGGGAGCTGTTTTTT. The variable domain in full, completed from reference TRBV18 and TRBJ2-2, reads NAGVMQNPRHLVRRRGQEARLRCSPMKGHSHVYWYRQLPEEGLKFMVYLQKENIIDESGMPKERFSAEFPKEGPSILRIQQVVRGDSAAYFCASSPGQAGELFFGEGSRLTVL.

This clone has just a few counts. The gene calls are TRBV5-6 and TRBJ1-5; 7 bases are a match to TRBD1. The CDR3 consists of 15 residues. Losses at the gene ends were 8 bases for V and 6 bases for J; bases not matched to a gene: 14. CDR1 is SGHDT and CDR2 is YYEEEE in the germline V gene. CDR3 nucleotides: TGTGCCAGTAAATTGTGGACAGGTCGAGGTCAGCCCCAGCATTTT. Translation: CASKLWTGRGQPQHF.

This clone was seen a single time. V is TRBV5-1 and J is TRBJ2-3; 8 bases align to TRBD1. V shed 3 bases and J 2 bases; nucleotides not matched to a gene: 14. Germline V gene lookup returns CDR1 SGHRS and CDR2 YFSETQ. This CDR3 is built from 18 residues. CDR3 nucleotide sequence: TGCGCCAGCAGCTCCCGAGGGGGGACAGGCACCTTCACAGATACGCAGTATTTT. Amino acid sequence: CASSSRGGTGTFTDTQYF.

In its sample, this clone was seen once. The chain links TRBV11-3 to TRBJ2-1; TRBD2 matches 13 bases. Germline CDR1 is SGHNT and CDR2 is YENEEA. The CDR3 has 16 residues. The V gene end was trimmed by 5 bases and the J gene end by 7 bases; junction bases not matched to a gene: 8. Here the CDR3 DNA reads TGTGCCAGCAGCCAGAGACTAGCGGGGGGCCCAAATGAGCAGTTCTTC. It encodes CASSQRLAGGPNEQFF.

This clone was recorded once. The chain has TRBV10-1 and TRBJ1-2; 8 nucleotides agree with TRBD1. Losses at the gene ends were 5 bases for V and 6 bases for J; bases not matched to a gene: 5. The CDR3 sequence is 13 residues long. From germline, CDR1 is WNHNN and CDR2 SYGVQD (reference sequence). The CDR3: CASSPDRDHGYTF. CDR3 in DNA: TGCGCCAGCAGTCCGGACAGGGACCATGGCTACACCTTC.

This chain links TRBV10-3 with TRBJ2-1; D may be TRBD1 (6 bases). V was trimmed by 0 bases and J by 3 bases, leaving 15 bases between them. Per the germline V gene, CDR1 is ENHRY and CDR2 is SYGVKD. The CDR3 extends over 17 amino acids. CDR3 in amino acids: CAISESAGAPGYNEQFF. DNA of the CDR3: TGTGCCATCAGTGAGTCGGCAGGGGCGCCCGGCTACAATGAGCAGTTCTTC.

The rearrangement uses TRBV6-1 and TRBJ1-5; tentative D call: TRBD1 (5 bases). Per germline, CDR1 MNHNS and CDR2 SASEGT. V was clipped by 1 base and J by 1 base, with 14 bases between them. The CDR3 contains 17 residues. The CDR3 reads CASSEGLGGSSNQPQHF. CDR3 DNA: TGTGCCAGCAGTGAAGGGCTCGGGGGTTCAAGCAATCAGCCCCAGCATTTT.

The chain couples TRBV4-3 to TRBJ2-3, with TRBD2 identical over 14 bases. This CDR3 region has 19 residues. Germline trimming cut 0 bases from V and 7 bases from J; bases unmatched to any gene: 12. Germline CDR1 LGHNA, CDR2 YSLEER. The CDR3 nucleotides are TGCGCCAGCAGCCAAGACCGATTGACTAGCGGGGGGGGAAGTCATACGCAGTATTTT. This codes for CASSQDRLTSGGGSHTQYF.

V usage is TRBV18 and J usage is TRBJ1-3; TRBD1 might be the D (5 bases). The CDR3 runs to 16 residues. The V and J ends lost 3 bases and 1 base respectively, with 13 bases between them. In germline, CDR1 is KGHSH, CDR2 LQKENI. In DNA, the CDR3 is TGTGCCAGCTCACCGAGTAGGGGAGGTTCTGGAAACACCATATATTTT. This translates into CASSPSRGGSGNTIYF. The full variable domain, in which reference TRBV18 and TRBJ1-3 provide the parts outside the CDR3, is NAGVMQNPRHLVRRRGQEARLRCSPMKGHSHVYWYRQLPEEGLKFMVYLQKENIIDESGMPKERFSAEFPKEGPSILRIQQVVRGDSAAYFCASSPSRGGSGNTIYFGEGSWLTVV.

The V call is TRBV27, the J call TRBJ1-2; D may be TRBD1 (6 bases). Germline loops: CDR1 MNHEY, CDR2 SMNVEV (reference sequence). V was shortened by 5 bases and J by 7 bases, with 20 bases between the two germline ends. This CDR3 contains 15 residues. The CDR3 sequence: CASSTSLQGLGGYTF. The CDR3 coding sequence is TGTGCCAGCAGTACCTCGTTACAGGGCCTGGGTGGCTACACCTTC.

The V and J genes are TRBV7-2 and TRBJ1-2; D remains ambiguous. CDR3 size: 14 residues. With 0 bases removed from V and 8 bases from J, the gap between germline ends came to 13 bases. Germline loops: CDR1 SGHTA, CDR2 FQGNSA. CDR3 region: CASSLAGGIRGYTF. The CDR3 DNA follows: TGTGCCAGCAGCTTAGCAGGAGGAATCCGCGGCTACACCTTC.

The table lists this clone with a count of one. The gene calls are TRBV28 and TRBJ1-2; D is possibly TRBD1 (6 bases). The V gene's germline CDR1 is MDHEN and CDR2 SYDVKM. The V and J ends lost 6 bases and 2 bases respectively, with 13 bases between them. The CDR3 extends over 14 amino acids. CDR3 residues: CASSRGGVNYGYTF. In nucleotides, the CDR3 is TGTGCCAGCAGCAGGGGCGGAGTCAACTATGGCTACACCTTC.

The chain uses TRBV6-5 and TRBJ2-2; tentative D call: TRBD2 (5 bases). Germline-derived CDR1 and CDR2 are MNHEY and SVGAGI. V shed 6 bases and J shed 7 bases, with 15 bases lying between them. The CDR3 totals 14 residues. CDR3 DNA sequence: TGTGCCAGCAGCCCCGCTTTCCGGGGCGGGGAGCTGTTTTTT. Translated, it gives CASSPAFRGGELFF.

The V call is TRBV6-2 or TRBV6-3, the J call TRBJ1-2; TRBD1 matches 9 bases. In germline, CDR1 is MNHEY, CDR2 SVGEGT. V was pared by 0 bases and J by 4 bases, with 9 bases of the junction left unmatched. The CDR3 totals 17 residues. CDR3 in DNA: TGTGCCAGCAGTTACTCGATGGGGGGACAGGGCGGCTATGGCTACACCTTC. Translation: CASSYSMGGQGGYGYTF.